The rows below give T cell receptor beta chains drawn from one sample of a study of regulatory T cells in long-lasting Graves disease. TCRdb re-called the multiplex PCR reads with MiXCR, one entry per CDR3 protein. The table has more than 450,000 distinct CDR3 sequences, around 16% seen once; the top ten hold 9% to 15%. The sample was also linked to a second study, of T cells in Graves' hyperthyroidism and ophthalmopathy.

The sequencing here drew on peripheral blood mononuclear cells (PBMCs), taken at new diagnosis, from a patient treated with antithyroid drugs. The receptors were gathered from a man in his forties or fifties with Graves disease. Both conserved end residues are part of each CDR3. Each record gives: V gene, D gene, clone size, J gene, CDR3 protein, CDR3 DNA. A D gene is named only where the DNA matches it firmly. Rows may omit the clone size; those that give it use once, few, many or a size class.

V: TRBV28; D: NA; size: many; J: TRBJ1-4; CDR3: CASTGTGGLYNEKLFF; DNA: TGTGCCAGCACCGGTACGGGGGGCCTCTATAATGAAAAACTGTTTTTT
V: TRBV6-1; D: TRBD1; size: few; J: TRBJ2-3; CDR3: CASTQDRVSSDTQYF; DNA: TGTGCCAGCACCCAGGACAGGGTATCATCAGATACGCAGTATTTT
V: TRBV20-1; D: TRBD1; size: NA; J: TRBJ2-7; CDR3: CSARDTGGSYEQYF; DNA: TGCAGTGCTAGGGATACAGGGGGGTCCTACGAGCAGTACTTC
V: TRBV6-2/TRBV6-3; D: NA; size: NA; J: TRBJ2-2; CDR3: CASKFTANTGELFF; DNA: TGTGCCAGCAAGTTTACGGCGAACACCGGGGAGCTGTTTTTT
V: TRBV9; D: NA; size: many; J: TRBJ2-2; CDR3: CASSLWTDSTNTGELFF; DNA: TGTGCCAGCAGCCTTTGGACAGACTCGACGAACACCGGGGAGCTGTTTTTT
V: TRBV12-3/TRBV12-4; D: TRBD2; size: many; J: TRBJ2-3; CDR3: CASSSEPGLAVLTQYF; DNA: TGTGCCAGCAGTTCAGAACCGGGACTAGCGGTGCTTACGCAGTATTTT
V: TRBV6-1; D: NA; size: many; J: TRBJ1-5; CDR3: CASSEGADQPQHF; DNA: TGTGCCAGCAGTGAAGGCGCTGATCAGCCCCAGCATTTT
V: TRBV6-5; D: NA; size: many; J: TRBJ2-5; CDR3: CASSYSWGVAGRETQYF; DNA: TGTGCCAGCAGTTACTCGTGGGGAGTAGCCGGACGGGAGACCCAGTACTTC
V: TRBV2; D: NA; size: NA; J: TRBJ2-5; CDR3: CASRILGRQETQYF; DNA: TGTGCCAGCCGAATCCTTGGCAGACAAGAGACCCAGTACTTC
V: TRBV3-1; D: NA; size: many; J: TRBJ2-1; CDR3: CASSREGFNNEQFF; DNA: TGTGCCAGCAGCCGAGAGGGGTTTAACAATGAGCAGTTCTTC
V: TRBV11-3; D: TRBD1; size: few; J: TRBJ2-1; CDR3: CASSPPGTGSNEQFF; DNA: TGTGCCAGCAGCCCTCCTGGGACAGGGTCGAATGAGCAGTTCTTC
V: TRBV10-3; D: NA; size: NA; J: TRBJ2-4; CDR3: CAISESGQNIQYF; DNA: TGTGCCATCAGTGAGAGTGGACAAAACATTCAGTACTTC
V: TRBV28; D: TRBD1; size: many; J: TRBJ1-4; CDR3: CASSSRQGYGEKLFF; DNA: TGTGCCAGCAGCTCCAGACAGGGGTATGGTGAAAAACTGTTTTTT
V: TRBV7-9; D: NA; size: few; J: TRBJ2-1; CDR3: CASRPLGAREQFF; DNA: TGTGCCAGCAGACCCCTAGGGGCTCGGGAGCAGTTCTTC
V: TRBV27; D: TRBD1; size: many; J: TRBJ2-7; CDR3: CASSATGLEQYF; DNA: TGTGCCAGCAGTGCGACAGGGTTGGAGCAGTACTTC
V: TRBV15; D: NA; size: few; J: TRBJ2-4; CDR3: CATSRGDIQYF; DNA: TGTGCCACCAGCAGAGGAGACATTCAGTACTTC
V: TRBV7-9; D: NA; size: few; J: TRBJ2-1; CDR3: CASSSGLRQFF; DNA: TGTGCCAGCAGCTCCGGACTGCGGCAGTTCTTC
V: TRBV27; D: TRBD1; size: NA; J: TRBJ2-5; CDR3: CASAPGTGSQETQYF; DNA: TGTGCCAGCGCCCCCGGGACAGGGAGCCAAGAGACCCAGTACTTC
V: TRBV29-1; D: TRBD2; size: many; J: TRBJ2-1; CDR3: CSAPPSGRSRDEQFF; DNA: TGCAGCGCCCCGCCGAGCGGGAGGTCGCGGGATGAGCAGTTCTTC
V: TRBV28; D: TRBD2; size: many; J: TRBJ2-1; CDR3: CASTLSGPGYNEQFF; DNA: TGTGCCAGCACCCTTAGCGGGCCGGGTTACAATGAGCAGTTCTTC
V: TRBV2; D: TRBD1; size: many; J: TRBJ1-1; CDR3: CASSAAGGMTEAFF; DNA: TGTGCCAGCAGTGCGGCAGGGGGCATGACTGAAGCTTTCTTT
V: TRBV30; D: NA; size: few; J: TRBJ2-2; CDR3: CAWSVLPTGELFF; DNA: TGTGCCTGGAGTGTACTTCCCACCGGGGAGCTGTTTTTT
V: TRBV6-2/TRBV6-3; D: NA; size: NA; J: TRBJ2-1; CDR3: CASSANPGVYNEQFF; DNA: TGTGCCAGCAGTGCCAATCCAGGGGTCTACAATGAGCAGTTCTTC
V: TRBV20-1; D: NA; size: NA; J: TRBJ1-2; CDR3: CSASNDGHSGGYTF; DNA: TGCAGTGCTAGTAACGACGGCCACTCGGGTGGCTACACCTTC
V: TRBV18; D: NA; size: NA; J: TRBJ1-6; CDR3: CASSPGLMVNSPPHF; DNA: TGTGCCAGCTCACCAGGACTCATGGTCAATTCACCCCCCCACTTT
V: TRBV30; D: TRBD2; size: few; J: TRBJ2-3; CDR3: CAWSLELAGGPDTQYF; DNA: TGTGCCTGGAGTCTAGAACTAGCGGGAGGGCCAGATACGCAGTATTTT
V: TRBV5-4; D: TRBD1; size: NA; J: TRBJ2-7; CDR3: CASSLDRGDPASYEQYF; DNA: TGTGCCAGCAGCTTGGACAGGGGCGACCCGGCCTCCTACGAGCAGTACTTC
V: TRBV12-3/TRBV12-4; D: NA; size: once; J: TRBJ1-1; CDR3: CASSFRYLTNTEAFF; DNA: TGTGCCAGCAGTTTCAGGTACCTCACGAACACTGAAGCTTTCTTT